This T cell receptor (beta chain) was sequenced during a study of CD8 T cells in Susac syndrome. The RNA, about 0.5 to 1 ug, was put through reverse transcription using random hexamers. TCR beta CDR3 was amplified by immunoSEQ covering 54 Vbeta and 13 Jbeta. TCRdb recomputed calls from the immunoSEQ multiplex PCR reads with MiXCR, one row per CDR3 protein. The data hold approximately 70,000 distinct CDR3 sequences, with around 95% observed a single time. CD8+ and CD4+ T cells circulating in blood were sequenced for TCR beta. It was negative isolation that provided the CD8+ and CD4+ T cells, whereas TEMRA cells were enriched by FACS. The CDR3 runs 14 residues. Germline values: CDR1 SEHNR, CDR2 FQNEAQ (reference sequence). The V gene end was trimmed by 7 bases and the J gene end by 2 bases; junction bases not matched to a gene: 7.

The gene calls are TRBV7-9 and TRBJ2-7; 8 bases match TRBD1. Sample: CD8+ T cells from PBMCs. The receptor was isolated from a human donor in good health. CDR3 in amino acids: CASMYGQGAYEQYF. The DNA for the CDR3 is TGTGCCAGCATGTATGGACAGGGAGCCTACGAGCAGTACTTC. Full variable domain (rest looked up from reference TRBV7-9 and TRBJ2-7): DTGVSQNPRHKITKRGQNVTFRCDPISEHNRLYWYRQTLGQGPEFLTYFQNEAQLEKSRLLSDRFSAERPKGSFSTLEIQRTEQGDSAMYLCASMYGQGAYEQYFGPGTRLTVT.